This is a list of T cell receptor beta chains from one sample in a study of T cell responses to AZD1222 COVID-19 vaccine. Sequencing used immunoSEQ multiplex PCR; TCRdb keeps in-frame clones, though not all of them. The table includes more than 150,000 clones, about 87% detected once. Here the sequenced sample was peripheral blood, taken 28 days after the second AZD1222 dose. These receptors all stem from an adult who received the AZD1222 COVID-19 vaccine. Each CDR3 is given with its conserved first and last residue. The D gene is left open where the match is weak. Some rows mark clone size as missing; the rest say once, few, many or name a class of expanded clone.

D gene: -; clone size: -; V gene: TRBV28; J gene: TRBJ2-1; CDR3 protein: CASSLSATREQFF; CDR3 DNA: TGTGCCAGCAGTTTATCTGCGACACGCGAGCAGTTCTTC
D gene: -; clone size: once; V gene: TRBV15; J gene: TRBJ2-3; CDR3 protein: CATSGGRGVYTDTQYF; CDR3 DNA: TGTGCCACCAGCGGGGGGAGGGGGGTATACACAGATACGCAGTATTTT
D gene: TRBD1; clone size: -; V gene: TRBV19; J gene: TRBJ1-5; CDR3 protein: CASIRQGGLSNQPQHF; CDR3 DNA: TGTGCCAGTATTAGACAGGGAGGATTAAGCAATCAGCCCCAGCATTTT
D gene: -; clone size: -; V gene: TRBV18; J gene: TRBJ2-7; CDR3 protein: CASSPLDSLAEQYF; CDR3 DNA: TGTGCCAGCTCACCATTGGACTCCCTTGCGGAGCAGTACTTC
D gene: -; clone size: -; V gene: TRBV12-3/TRBV12-4; J gene: TRBJ2-1; CDR3 protein: CASRPGNTNEQFF; CDR3 DNA: TGTGCCAGCCGTCCCGGGAACACCAATGAGCAGTTCTTC
D gene: TRBD2; clone size: few; V gene: TRBV7-2; J gene: TRBJ2-1; CDR3 protein: CASSLFGSGRANEQFF; CDR3 DNA: TGTGCCAGCAGCTTATTCGGAAGCGGGAGGGCCAATGAGCAGTTCTTC
D gene: -; clone size: -; V gene: TRBV5-1; J gene: TRBJ1-2; CDR3 protein: CASSLAGSLAGTNYGYTF; CDR3 DNA: TGCGCCAGCAGCTTGGCAGGGAGTCTAGCAGGAACCAACTATGGCTACACCTTC
D gene: -; clone size: -; V gene: TRBV3-1/TRBV3-2; J gene: TRBJ1-6; CDR3 protein: CASSQADNSPLHF; CDR3 DNA: TGTGCCAGCAGCCAAGCTGACAATTCACCCCTCCACTTT
D gene: -; clone size: -; V gene: TRBV28; J gene: TRBJ1-1; CDR3 protein: CASSLSTPGGTEAFF; CDR3 DNA: TGTGCCAGCAGCTTGAGTACTCCCGGGGGCACTGAAGCTTTCTTT
D gene: -; clone size: -; V gene: TRBV5-4; J gene: TRBJ2-1; CDR3 protein: CASSLASGTHNEQFF; CDR3 DNA: TGTGCCAGCAGCTTGGCCTCGGGAACCCACAATGAGCAGTTCTTC
D gene: -; clone size: -; V gene: TRBV3-1/TRBV3-2; J gene: TRBJ2-5; CDR3 protein: CASSQVQETQYF; CDR3 DNA: TGTGCCAGCAGCCAAGTGCAAGAGACCCAGTACTTC
D gene: -; clone size: -; V gene: TRBV27; J gene: TRBJ2-1; CDR3 protein: CASSSTGFNEQFF; CDR3 DNA: TGTGCCAGCAGTTCAACAGGGTTCAATGAGCAGTTCTTC
D gene: -; clone size: -; V gene: TRBV5-8; J gene: TRBJ1-6; CDR3 protein: CASSLRKPPLHF; CDR3 DNA: TGTGCCAGCAGCTTGCGCAAACCACCCCTCCACTTT